The 3 T cell receptor beta chains presented below share a single source sample, sequenced in a study of cytomegalovirus exposure and HLA in healthy donors. Use of 60 Vbeta and 13 Jbeta primers characterized the PCR. TCRdb keeps only in-frame clones here, not all; method: immunoSEQ multiplex PCR. Among about 140,000 clones listed, 80% were seen once. Sequences were obtained from PBMCs. These receptors originate from a man aged 40-49 years in good health and CMV-seropositive.

V usage is TRBV4-1 and J usage is TRBJ2-6; D is uncertain. V dropped 0 bases and J dropped 0 bases, with 6 bases sitting between them. The CDR3 has 16 residues. From germline, CDR1 is MGHRA and CDR2 YSYEKL. DNA of the CDR3: TGCGCCAGCAGCCAAGATATCAGCTCTGGGGCCAACGTCCTGACTTTC. It codes for CASSQDISSGANVLTF.

The chain has TRBV7-8 and TRBJ1-2, with 7 bases matching TRBD1. The CDR3 totals 14 residues. Germline V gene sequence: CDR1 SGHVS, CDR2 FQNEAQ. After removal of 4 bases from V and 1 base from J, the junction contained 3 bases not matched to a gene. The CDR3 coding sequence is TGTGCCAGCAGCTCGACAGGGAATAACTATGGCTACACCTTC. Protein product: CASSSTGNNYGYTF.

The chain uses TRBV5-1 and TRBJ2-2; TRBD1 agrees at 7 bases. V lost 2 bases to trimming and J lost 5 bases; unmatched junction nucleotides: 6. The CDR3 runs 15 residues. Germline assignment: CDR1 SGHRS and CDR2 YFSETQ. The CDR3 DNA follows: TGCGCCAGCAGCTTACAGGGGTTTGGGACCGGGGAGCTGTTTTTT. The encoded protein is CASSLQGFGTGELFF. The full variable domain, with the rest looked up from reference TRBV5-1 and TRBJ2-2, is KAGVTQTPRYLIKTRGQQVTLSCSPISGHRSVSWYQQTPGQGLQFLFEYFSETQRNKGNFPGRFSGRQFSNSRSEMNVSTLELGDSALYLCASSLQGFGTGELFFGEGSRLTVL.